These 5 T cell receptor beta chains were sequenced from one sample in a study of blood T cell repertoires in COVID-19. Here immunoSEQ multiplex PCR was the method, and the copy in TCRdb shows in-frame clones only, minus some. The table records about 400,000 clones, 75% to 90% of them present only once. Material for sequencing was peripheral blood. The receptor source for this set is a woman aged 60-70 years with COVID-19, enrolled during active disease.

V is TRBV21-1 and J is TRBJ2-4; the listed D gene, TRBD2, was not tested against the DNA. TRBV21-1 is classified as a pseudogene. There are 17 residues in the CDR3. The CDR3 sequence is CASSKEYEILAKNIQYF. In DNA form, the CDR3 reads TGTGCCAGCAGCAAAGAGTACGAGATCCTAGCCAAAAACATTCAGTACTTC.

This clone was seen many times. This rearrangement joins TRBV2 to TRBJ2-5; D is uncertain. Germline-derived CDR1 and CDR2 are SNHLY and FYNNEI. This CDR3 contains 11 residues. V dropped 7 bases and J dropped 5 bases, with 8 bases sitting between them. The CDR3 bases are TGTGCCAGCACCACTTGGGAGACCCAGTACTTC. It encodes CASTTWETQYF.

This clone has just a few counts. The rearrangement uses TRBV3-1 (or the pseudogene TRBV3-2) and TRBJ1-6; TRBD1 matches at 7 bases. The germline V gene has CDR1 LGHDT and CDR2 YNNKEL (reference sequence). J lost 7 bases, V lost 4 bases, and 1 base had no gene match. There are 13 residues in the CDR3. The CDR3 sequence: CASSRDRNSPLHF. The CDR3 DNA reads as TGTGCCAGCAGCCGGGACAGAAATTCACCCCTCCACTTT.

The J gene is TRBJ2-2, the V gene TRBV5-4, with a possible D match to TRBD2 (5 bases). Trimming removed 4 bases from V and 3 bases from J, with 19 bases in between. Germline CDR1 and CDR2: SGHNT and YYREEE (reference sequence). CDR3 length equals 17 residues. The DNA for the CDR3 is TGTGCCAGCAGCCCCCAGTCGGGGTTTGGTTACACCGGGGAGCTGTTTTTT. This gives the protein CASSPQSGFGYTGELFF.

The chain is built from TRBV7-6 and TRBJ2-1; D unclear. Germline CDR1 and CDR2: SGHVS and FNYEAQ. The CDR3 sequence is 13 residues long. Trimming shortened V by 5 bases and J by 3 bases, and 8 bases separated the two germline ends. In DNA, the CDR3 is TGTGCCAGCAGCCTGGCCGACTACAATGAGCAGTTCTTC. Translated, it gives CASSLADYNEQFF.